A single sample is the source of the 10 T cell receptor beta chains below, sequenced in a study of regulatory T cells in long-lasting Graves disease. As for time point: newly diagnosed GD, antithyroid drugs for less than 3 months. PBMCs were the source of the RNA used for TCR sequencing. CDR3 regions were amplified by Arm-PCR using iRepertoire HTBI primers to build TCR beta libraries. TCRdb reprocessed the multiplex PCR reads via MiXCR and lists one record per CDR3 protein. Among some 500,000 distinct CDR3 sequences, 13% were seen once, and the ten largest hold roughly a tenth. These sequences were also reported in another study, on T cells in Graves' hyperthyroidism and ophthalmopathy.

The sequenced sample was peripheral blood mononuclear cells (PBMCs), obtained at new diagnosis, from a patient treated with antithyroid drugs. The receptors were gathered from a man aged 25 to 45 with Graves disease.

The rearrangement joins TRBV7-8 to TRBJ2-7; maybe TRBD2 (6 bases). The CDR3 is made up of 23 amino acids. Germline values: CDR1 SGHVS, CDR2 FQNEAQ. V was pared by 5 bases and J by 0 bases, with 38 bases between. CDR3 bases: TGTGCCAGCAGCACTAAGCAGGGCGCTAGGTATTTCTTCGGGCCTAGCGACTCCTACGAGCAGTACTTC. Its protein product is CASSTKQGARYFFGPSDSYEQYF.

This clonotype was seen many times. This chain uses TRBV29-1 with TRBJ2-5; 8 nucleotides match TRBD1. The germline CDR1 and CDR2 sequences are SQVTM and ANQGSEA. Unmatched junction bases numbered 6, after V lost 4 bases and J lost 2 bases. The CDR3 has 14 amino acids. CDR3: CSVVLDRVQETQYF. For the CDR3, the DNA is TGCAGCGTTGTTTTGGACAGGGTACAAGAGACCCAGTACTTC.

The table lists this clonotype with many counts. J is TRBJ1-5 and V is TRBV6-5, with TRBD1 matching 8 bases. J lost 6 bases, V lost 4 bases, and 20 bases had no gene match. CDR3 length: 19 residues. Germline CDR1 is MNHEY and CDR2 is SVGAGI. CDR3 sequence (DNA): TGTGCCAGCAGTTCGTACGGGACAGGTCTTCTCAGGATGGGTCAGCCCCAGCATTTT. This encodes CASSSYGTGLLRMGQPQHF.

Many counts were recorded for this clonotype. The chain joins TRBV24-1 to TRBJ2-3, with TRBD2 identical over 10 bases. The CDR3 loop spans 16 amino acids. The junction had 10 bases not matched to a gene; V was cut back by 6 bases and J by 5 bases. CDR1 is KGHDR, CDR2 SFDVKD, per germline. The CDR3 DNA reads TGTGCCACCAGTAAACGAAGCGGGAGGGCGAGAGATACGCAGTATTTT. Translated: CATSKRSGRARDTQYF.

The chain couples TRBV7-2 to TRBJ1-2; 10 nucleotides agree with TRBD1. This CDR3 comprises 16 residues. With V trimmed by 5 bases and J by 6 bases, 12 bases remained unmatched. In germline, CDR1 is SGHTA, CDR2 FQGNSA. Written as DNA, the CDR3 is TGTGCCAGCAGCCCGGACAGGGGGTTTATTGCAAATGGCTACACCTTC. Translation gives CASSPDRGFIANGYTF.

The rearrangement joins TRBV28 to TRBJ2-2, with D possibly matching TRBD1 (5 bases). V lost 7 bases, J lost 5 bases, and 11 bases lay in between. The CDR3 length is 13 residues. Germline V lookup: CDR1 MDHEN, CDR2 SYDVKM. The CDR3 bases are TGTGCCAGCATTAATCCAGGGACCGGGGAGCTGTTTTTT. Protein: CASINPGTGELFF.

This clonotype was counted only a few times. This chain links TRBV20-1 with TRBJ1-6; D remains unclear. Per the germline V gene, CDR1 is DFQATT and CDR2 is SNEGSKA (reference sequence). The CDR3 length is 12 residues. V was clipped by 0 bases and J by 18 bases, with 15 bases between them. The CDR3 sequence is CSAREAWQAPHF. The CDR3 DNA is TGCAGTGCTAGAGAAGCCTGGCAGGCCCCCCACTTT.

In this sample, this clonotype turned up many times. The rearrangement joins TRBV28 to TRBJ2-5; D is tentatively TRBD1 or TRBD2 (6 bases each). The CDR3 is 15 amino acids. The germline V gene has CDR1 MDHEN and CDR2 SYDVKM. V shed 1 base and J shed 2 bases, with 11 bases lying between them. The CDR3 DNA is TGTGCCAGCAGTTTATCGGGGGCCCTTCAAGAGACCCAGTACTTC. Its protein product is CASSLSGALQETQYF.

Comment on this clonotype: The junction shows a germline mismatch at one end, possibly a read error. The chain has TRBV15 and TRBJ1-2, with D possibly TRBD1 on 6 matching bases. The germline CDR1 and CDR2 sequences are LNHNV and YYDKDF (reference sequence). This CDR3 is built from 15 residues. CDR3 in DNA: TGTGCCGCCAGCAGAGACCCCGACAGGAGAGAAGGCTACACCTTC. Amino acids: CAASRDPDRREGYTF.

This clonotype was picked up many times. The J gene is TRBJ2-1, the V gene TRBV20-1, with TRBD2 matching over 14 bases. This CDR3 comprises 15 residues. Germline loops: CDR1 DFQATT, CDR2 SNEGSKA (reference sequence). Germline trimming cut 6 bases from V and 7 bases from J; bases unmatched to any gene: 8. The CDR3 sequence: CSATGLAGGGNEQFF. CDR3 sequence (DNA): TGCAGTGCGACCGGACTAGCGGGAGGTGGTAATGAGCAGTTCTTC.